The clone carrying this TCR beta chain was observed once. The data originate from a study of blood T cell repertoires in COVID-19. Study information: The samples span acute and convalescent COVID-19 from the United States, Italy and Spain. In each case, the material was cDNA or gDNA derived from T cells, B-cell-depleted T cells, or PBMCs.

The protocol was immunoSEQ multiplex PCR, while the TCRdb copy is restricted to in-frame clones and leaves out a portion. The sample has around 270,000 clones; around 87% are singletons. The V gene end was trimmed by 5 bases and the J gene end by 5 bases; junction bases not matched to a gene: 3. Germline V gene sequence: CDR1 KGHDR, CDR2 SFDVKD. The CDR3 loop spans 15 amino acids. This sequence joins TRBV24-1 and TRBJ2-1; TRBD2 aligns across 12 bases. The sequenced material came from peripheral blood. The receptor was derived from a woman aged 60-70 years with COVID-19, enrolled during active disease. Written as DNA, the CDR3 is TGTGCCACCAGTGGGCTAGCGGGAGGGAACAATGAGCAGTTCTTC. It is translated as CATSGLAGGNNEQFF.